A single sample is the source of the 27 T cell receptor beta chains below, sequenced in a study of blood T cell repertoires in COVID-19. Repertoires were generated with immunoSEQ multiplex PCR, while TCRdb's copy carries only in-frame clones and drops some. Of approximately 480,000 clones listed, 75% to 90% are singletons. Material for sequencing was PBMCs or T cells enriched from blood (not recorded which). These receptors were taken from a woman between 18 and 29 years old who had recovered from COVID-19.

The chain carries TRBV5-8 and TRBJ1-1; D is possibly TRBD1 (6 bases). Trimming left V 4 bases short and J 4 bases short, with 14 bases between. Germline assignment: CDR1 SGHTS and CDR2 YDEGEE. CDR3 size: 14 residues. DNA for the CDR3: TGTGCCAGCAGCCGCGGGGGCACGGGCACTGAAGCTTTCTTT. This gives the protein CASSRGGTGTEAFF.

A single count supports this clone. The CDR3 loop is CASSSDRGSQPQHF. The CDR3 DNA is TGTGCCAGCAGTTCCGACAGGGGGAGCCAGCCCCAGCATTTT. The chain links TRBV27 to TRBJ1-5, with 9 bases lining up with TRBD1. The germline gives CDR1 MNHEY, CDR2 SMNVEV (reference sequence). The J segment lost 7 bases and the V segment lost 4 bases, leaving 5 bases of the junction unmatched. The CDR3 spans 14 residues.

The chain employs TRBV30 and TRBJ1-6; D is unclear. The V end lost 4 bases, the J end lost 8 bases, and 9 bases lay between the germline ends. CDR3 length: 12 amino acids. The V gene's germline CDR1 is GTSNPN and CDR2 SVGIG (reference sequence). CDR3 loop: CAWTPGDSPLHF. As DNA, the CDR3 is TGTGCCTGGACTCCCGGAGATTCACCCCTCCACTTT.

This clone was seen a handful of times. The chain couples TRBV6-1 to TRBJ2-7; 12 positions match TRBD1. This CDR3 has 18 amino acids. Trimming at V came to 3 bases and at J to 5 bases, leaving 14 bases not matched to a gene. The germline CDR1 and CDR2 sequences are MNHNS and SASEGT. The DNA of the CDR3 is TGTGCCAGCAGTGAGAACCCTATACCGGGACAGGGGGCCCACGAGCAGTACTTC. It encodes CASSENPIPGQGAHEQYF.

In DNA form, the CDR3 reads TGTGCCTGGTCCCGGACAAGGCAATCCTATAATTCACCCCTCCACTTT. Its protein is CAWSRTRQSYNSPLHF. The gene calls are TRBV30 and TRBJ1-6; D might be TRBD1 (5 bases). This CDR3 region has 16 residues. The V gene lost 5 bases and the J gene lost 1 base, with 15 bases spanning the gap. Germline V gene data show CDR1 as GTSNPN and CDR2 as SVGIG (reference sequence).

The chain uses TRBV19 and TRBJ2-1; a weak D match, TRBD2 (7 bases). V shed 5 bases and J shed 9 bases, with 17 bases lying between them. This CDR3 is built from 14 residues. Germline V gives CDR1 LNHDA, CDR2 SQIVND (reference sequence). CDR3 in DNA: TGTGCCAGTAGTGCCCTCGGGGGGCCGGGTGAGCAGTTCTTC. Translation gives CASSALGGPGEQFF.

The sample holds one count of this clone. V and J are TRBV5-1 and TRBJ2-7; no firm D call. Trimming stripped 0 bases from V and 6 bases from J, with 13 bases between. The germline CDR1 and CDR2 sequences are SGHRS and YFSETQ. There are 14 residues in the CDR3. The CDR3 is CASSLGQVVIEQYF. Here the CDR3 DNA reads TGCGCCAGCAGCTTGGGGCAGGTAGTGATCGAGCAGTACTTC.

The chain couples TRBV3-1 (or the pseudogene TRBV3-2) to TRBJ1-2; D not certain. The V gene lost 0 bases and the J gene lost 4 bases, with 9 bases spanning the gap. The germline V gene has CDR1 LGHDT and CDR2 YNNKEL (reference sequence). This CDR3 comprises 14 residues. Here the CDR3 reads CASSQDKTSYGYTF. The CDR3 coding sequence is TGTGCCAGCAGCCAAGATAAGACTTCCTATGGCTACACCTTC.

The CDR3 bases are TGTGCCAGTAGTACCTTGCGCGTAAGTGAAAATCACTATGGCTACACCTTC. This gives the protein CASSTLRVSENHYGYTF. The chain joins TRBV19 to TRBJ1-2; D remains unclear. Trimming left V 4 bases short and J 3 bases short, with 21 bases between. Per germline, CDR1 LNHDA and CDR2 SQIVND (reference sequence). CDR3 size: 17 residues. Looking up the rest from reference TRBV19 and TRBJ1-2 gives the full variable domain: DGGITQSPKYLFRKEGQNVTLSCEQNLNHDAMYWYRQDPGQGLRLIYYSQIVNDFQKGDIAEGYSVSREKKESFPLTVTSAQKNPTAFYLCASSTLRVSENHYGYTFGSGTRLTVV.

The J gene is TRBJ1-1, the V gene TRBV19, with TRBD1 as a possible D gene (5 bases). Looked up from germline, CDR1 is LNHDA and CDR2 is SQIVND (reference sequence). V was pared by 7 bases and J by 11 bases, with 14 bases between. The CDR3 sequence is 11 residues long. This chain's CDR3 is CASKGPSSAFF. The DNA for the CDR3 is TGTGCCAGTAAGGGGCCGAGTAGCGCTTTCTTT. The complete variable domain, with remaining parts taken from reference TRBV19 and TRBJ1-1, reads DGGITQSPKYLFRKEGQNVTLSCEQNLNHDAMYWYRQDPGQGLRLIYYSQIVNDFQKGDIAEGYSVSREKKESFPLTVTSAQKNPTAFYLCASKGPSSAFFGQGTRLTVV.

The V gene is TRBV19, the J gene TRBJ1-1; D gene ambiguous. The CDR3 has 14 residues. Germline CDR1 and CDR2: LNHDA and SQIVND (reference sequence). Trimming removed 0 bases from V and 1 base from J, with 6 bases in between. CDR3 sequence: CASSIDEENTEAFF. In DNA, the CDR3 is TGTGCCAGTAGTATAGATGAGGAGAACACTGAAGCTTTCTTT.

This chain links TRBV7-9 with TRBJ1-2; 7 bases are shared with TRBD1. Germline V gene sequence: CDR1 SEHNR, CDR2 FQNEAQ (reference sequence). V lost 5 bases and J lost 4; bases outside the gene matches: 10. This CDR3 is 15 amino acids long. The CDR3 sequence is CASSPGQAPVYGYTF. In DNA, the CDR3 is TGTGCCAGCAGCCCAGGACAGGCCCCGGTCTATGGCTACACCTTC.

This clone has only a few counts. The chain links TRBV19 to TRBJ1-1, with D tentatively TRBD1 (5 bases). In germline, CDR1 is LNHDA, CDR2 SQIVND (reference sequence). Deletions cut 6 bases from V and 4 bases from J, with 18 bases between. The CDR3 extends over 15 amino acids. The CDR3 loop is CASRSPDGQGTEAFF. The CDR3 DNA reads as TGTGCCAGTAGATCCCCGGACGGGCAGGGCACTGAAGCTTTCTTT.

CDR3 protein: CASSREEGRYEQYF. CDR3 bases: TGTGCCAGCAGCCGAGAGGAGGGGCGATACGAGCAGTACTTC. The chain links TRBV27 to TRBJ2-7, with a possible D match to TRBD2 (6 bases). The V and J ends lost 6 bases and 4 bases respectively, with 16 bases between them. CDR1 MNHEY and CDR2 SMNVEV come from the germline V gene (reference sequence). The CDR3 runs 14 residues.

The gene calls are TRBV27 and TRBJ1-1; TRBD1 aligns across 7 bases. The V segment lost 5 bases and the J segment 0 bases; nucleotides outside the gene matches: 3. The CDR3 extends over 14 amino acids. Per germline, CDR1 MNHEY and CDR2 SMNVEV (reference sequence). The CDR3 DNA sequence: TGTGCCAGCAGTCCGACAGGGATGAACACTGAAGCTTTCTTT. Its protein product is CASSPTGMNTEAFF.

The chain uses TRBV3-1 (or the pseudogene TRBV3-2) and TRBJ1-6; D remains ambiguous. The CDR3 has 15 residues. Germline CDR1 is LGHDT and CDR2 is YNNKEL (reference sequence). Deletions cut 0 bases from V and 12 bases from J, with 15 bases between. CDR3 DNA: TGTGCCAGCAGCCAAGATACCTCCTCGAACGGACCCCTCCACTTT. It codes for CASSQDTSSNGPLHF.

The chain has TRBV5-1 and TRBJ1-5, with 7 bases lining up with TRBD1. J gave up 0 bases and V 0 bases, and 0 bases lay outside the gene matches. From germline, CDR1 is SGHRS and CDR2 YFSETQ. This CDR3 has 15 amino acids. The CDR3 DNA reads TGCGCCAGCAGCTTGGGGACAGGTAGCAATCAGCCCCAGCATTTT. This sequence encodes CASSLGTGSNQPQHF.

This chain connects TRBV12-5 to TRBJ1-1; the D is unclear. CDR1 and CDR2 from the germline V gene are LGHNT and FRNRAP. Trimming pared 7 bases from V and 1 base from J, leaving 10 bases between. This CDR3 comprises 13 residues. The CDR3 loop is CASVLDTNTEAFF. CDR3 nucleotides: TGTGCTAGTGTCCTCGACACGAACACTGAAGCTTTCTTT.

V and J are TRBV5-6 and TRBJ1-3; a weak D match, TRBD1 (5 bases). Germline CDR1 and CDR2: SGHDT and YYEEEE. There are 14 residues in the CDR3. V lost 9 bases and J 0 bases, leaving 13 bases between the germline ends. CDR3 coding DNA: TGTGCCAACCTTCCGGGGGACTCTGGAAACACCATATATTTT. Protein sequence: CANLPGDSGNTIYF.

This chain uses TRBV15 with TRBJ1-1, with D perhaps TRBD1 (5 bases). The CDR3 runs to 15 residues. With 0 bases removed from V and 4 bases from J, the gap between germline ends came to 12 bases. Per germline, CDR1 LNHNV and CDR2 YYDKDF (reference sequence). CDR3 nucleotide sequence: TGTGCCACCAGCAGAGATCTTTTGGGGGGCACTGAAGCTTTCTTT. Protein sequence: CATSRDLLGGTEAFF.

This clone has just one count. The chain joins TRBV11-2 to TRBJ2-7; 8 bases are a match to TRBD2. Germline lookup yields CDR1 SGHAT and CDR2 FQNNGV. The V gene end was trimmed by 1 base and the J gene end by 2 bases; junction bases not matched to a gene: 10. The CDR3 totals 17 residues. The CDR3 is CASSLGTGTRFTYEQYF. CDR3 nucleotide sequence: TGTGCCAGCAGCTTAGGGACCGGGACTAGATTTACCTACGAGCAGTACTTC.

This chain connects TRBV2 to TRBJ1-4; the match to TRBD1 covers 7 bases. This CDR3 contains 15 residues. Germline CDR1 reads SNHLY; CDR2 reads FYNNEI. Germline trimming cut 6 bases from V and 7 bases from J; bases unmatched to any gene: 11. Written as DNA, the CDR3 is TGTGCCAGCAGGGGCGACAGGGTTATAATTGAAAAACTGTTTTTT. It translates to CASRGDRVIIEKLFF.

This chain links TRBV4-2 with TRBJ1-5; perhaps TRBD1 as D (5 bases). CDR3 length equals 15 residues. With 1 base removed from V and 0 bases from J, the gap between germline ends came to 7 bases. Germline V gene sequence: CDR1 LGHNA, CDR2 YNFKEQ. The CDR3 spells CASSQGQYSNQPQHF. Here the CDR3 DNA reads TGTGCCAGCAGCCAAGGACAGTATAGCAATCAGCCCCAGCATTTT.

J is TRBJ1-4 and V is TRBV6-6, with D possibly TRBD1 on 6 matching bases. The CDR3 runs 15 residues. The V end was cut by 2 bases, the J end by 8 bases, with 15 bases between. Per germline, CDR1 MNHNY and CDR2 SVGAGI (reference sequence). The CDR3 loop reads CASSYVKGDKEKLFF. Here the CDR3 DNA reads TGTGCCAGCAGTTACGTCAAGGGGGATAAGGAAAAACTGTTTTTT.

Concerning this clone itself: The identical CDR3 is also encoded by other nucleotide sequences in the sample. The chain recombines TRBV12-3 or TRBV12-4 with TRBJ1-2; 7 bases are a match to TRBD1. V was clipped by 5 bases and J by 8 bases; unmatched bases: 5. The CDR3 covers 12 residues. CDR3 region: CASSRTGGGYTF. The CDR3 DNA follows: TGTGCCAGCAGTCGGACAGGAGGAGGCTACACCTTC.

Written as DNA, the CDR3 is TGTGCCAGCTCACCAAACACAGGGGTTGATCAGCCCCAGCATTTT. This gives the protein CASSPNTGVDQPQHF. The chain employs TRBV18 and TRBJ1-5; 7 bases align to TRBD1. Germline loops: CDR1 KGHSH, CDR2 LQKENI. This CDR3 has 15 amino acids. After removal of 2 bases from V and 5 bases from J, the junction contained 6 bases not matched to a gene. Combining the CDR3 with reference TRBV18 and TRBJ1-5 gives the whole variable domain NAGVMQNPRHLVRRRGQEARLRCSPMKGHSHVYWYRQLPEEGLKFMVYLQKENIIDESGMPKERFSAEFPKEGPSILRIQQVVRGDSAAYFCASSPNTGVDQPQHFGDGTRLSIL.

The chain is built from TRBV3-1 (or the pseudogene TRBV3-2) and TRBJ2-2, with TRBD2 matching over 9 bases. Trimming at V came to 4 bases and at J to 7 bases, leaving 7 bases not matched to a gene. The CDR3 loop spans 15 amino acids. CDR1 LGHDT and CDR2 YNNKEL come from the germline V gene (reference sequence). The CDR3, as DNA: TGTGCCAGCAGCCGTTCTCTAGCGGGGTACGGGGAGCTGTTTTTT. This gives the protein CASSRSLAGYGELFF.